A single sample is the source of the 16 T cell receptor beta chains below, sequenced in a study of siplizumab effects on memory and regulatory T cells. The protocol was immunoSEQ multiplex PCR, while the TCRdb copy is restricted to in-frame clones and leaves out a portion. The sample has roughly 70,000 clones; just over 90% are singletons. Sequencing input: CD8+ T cells sorted from blood. Source of these receptors: a human donor in good health.

In its sample, this clone was seen once. The rearrangement uses TRBV4-1 and TRBJ1-3; D not certain. Trimming took off 0 bases at V and 3 bases at J, with 9 bases between the two ends. Germline loops: CDR1 MGHRA, CDR2 YSYEKL. This CDR3 contains 15 residues. The CDR3 region has the DNA TGCGCCAGCAGCCAAGATTCGGGTTTTGGAAACACCATATATTTT. This sequence encodes CASSQDSGFGNTIYF.

V and J are TRBV9 and TRBJ1-2; TRBD1 might be the D (6 bases). Deletions cut 4 bases from V and 5 bases from J, with 12 bases between. CDR3 length equals 13 residues. Germline assignment: CDR1 SGDLS and CDR2 YYNGEE. This CDR3 is CASSQQGGYGYTF. For the CDR3, the DNA is TGTGCCAGCAGCCAACAGGGAGGGTATGGCTACACCTTC.

V and J are TRBV30 and TRBJ2-7; tentative D call: TRBD1 (6 bases). The V and J ends lost 7 bases and 5 bases respectively, with 18 bases between them. This CDR3 has 13 residues. Germline values: CDR1 GTSNPN, CDR2 SVGIG (reference sequence). CDR3 sequence reads: CAYTQGLSDEQYF. CDR3 DNA: TGTGCCTATACACAGGGTCTGTCGGACGAGCAGTACTTC.

This sequence joins TRBV11-2 and TRBJ1-1, with 7 positions matching TRBD1. The CDR3 spans 15 residues. CDR1 and CDR2 (germline): SGHAT, FQNNGV. V dropped 4 bases and J dropped 3; count of bases not matched to a gene: 8. The CDR3 bases are TGTGCCAGCAGCTCCACAACAGGGGTGGACACTGAAGCTTTCTTT. Translated: CASSSTTGVDTEAFF.

The chain links TRBV5-6 to TRBJ2-7; 8 bases map to TRBD1. With 4 bases clipped from V and 3 bases from J, the junction kept 6 bases outside the gene matches. The length of the CDR3 is 14 residues. Germline V gives CDR1 SGHDT, CDR2 YYEEEE. The CDR3 is CASSGRTGHYEQYF. In DNA, the CDR3 is TGTGCCAGCAGCGGCCGGACAGGGCACTACGAGCAGTACTTC. Filled out from reference TRBV5-6 and TRBJ2-7, the complete variable domain reads DAGVTQSPTHLIKTRGQQVTLRCSPKSGHDTVSWYQQALGQGPQFIFQYYEEEERQRGNFPDRFSGHQFPNYSSELNVNALLLGDSALYLCASSGRTGHYEQYFGPGTRLTVT.

This clone occurred once. The CDR3 reads CASSHGQGTYEQYF. CDR3 coding DNA: TGCGCCAGCAGCCACGGACAGGGTACCTACGAGCAGTACTTC. This chain uses TRBV4-3 with TRBJ2-7; 8 nucleotides align to TRBD1. There are 14 residues in the CDR3. Germline values: CDR1 LGHNA, CDR2 YSLEER. V shed 3 bases and J 2 bases; nucleotides not matched to a gene: 3.

This sequence joins TRBV9 and TRBJ2-6; D not resolved. CDR1 and CDR2 (germline): SGDLS, YYNGEE. This CDR3 has 15 residues. The ends were cut back, 3 bases at V and 0 bases at J, with 7 bases in the middle. CDR3 sequence reads: CASSAPRSGANVLTF. The CDR3 DNA follows: TGTGCCAGCAGCGCCCCCCGCTCTGGGGCCAACGTCCTGACTTTC. Variable domain in full (rest from reference TRBV9 and TRBJ2-6): DSGVTQTPKHLITATGQRVTLRCSPRSGDLSVYWYQQSLDQGLQFLIQYYNGEERAKGNILERFSAQQFPDLHSELNLSSLELGDSALYFCASSAPRSGANVLTFGAGSRLTVL.

The V call is TRBV27, the J call TRBJ2-7; 7 bases are a match to TRBD1. The ends lost 4 bases at V and 1 base at J; junction bases unmatched: 4. This CDR3 has 14 residues. CDR1 MNHEY and CDR2 SMNVEV come from the germline V gene (reference sequence). CDR3 sequence (DNA): TGTGCCAGCAGTTCTCGGGACAGTTCCTACGAGCAGTACTTC. This encodes CASSSRDSSYEQYF.

This clone was counted a single time. The V and J genes are TRBV7-9 and TRBJ2-5; 7 nucleotides match TRBD1. This CDR3 is 14 amino acids long. J was trimmed by 2 bases and V by 5 bases; bases with no gene match: 5. CDR1 SEHNR and CDR2 FQNEAQ come from the germline V gene (reference sequence). The CDR3 region is CASSHADRQETQYF. Here the CDR3 DNA reads TGTGCCAGCAGCCACGCGGACAGGCAAGAGACCCAGTACTTC.

This chain links TRBV9 with TRBJ1-3, with a possible D match to TRBD1 (6 bases). V was trimmed by 4 bases and J by 0 bases, leaving 14 bases between them. The CDR3 sequence is 16 residues long. Germline CDR1 SGDLS, CDR2 YYNGEE. The DNA for the CDR3 is TGTGCCAGCAGCCCCTGGGACACCCACTCTGGAAACACCATATATTTT. This sequence encodes CASSPWDTHSGNTIYF.

The chain links TRBV2 to TRBJ2-7; no reliable D call. The CDR3 totals 14 residues. Germline assignment: CDR1 SNHLY and CDR2 FYNNEI. Deletions cut 4 bases from V and 0 bases from J, with 10 bases between. The CDR3 DNA sequence: TGTGCCAGCAGTGGCGGAGTGGACTCCTACGAGCAGTACTTC. This translates into CASSGGVDSYEQYF.

J is TRBJ1-2 and V is TRBV20-1, with D hard to call. This CDR3 has 11 amino acids. V was pared by 0 bases and J by 4 bases, with 3 bases between. In germline, CDR1 is DFQATT, CDR2 SNEGSKA (reference sequence). Written as DNA, the CDR3 is TGCAGTGCTAGAGAGAGCTATGGCTACACCTTC. Protein: CSARESYGYTF.

This rearrangement joins TRBV4-2 to TRBJ2-7, with 7 nucleotides matching TRBD1. Looked up from germline, CDR1 is LGHNA and CDR2 is YNFKEQ. There are 14 residues in the CDR3. With V trimmed by 0 bases and J by 6 bases, 5 bases remained unmatched. The chain's CDR3 is CASSQDTGVPEQYF. The CDR3 DNA follows: TGTGCCAGCAGCCAAGATACAGGGGTCCCCGAGCAGTACTTC.

This clone was seen once. The CDR3: CASGPQGPEQFF. The CDR3 DNA follows: TGTGCTAGTGGTCCACAGGGTCCTGAGCAGTTCTTC. The chain couples TRBV12-5 to TRBJ2-1; D perhaps matches TRBD1 (6 bases). Trimming pared 5 bases from V and 9 bases from J, leaving 11 bases between. The CDR3 contains 12 residues. CDR1 LGHNT and CDR2 FRNRAP come from the germline V gene.

This clone is categorized as medium-sized (0.01 to 0.1%). The chain uses TRBV10-1 and TRBJ2-7, with 8 bases identical to TRBD2. Germline V gene lookup returns CDR1 WNHNN and CDR2 SYGVQD (reference sequence). V shed 5 bases, J shed 4 bases, and the junction held 13 bases outside the gene matches. This CDR3 comprises 16 residues. The CDR3 loop reads CASSSLGTSLKYEQYF. The CDR3 DNA follows: TGCGCCAGCAGTTCTCTCGGGACTAGTCTAAAGTACGAGCAGTACTTC.

The rearrangement uses TRBV19 and TRBJ2-3; D possibly corresponds to TRBD2 (5 bases). Per the germline V gene, CDR1 is LNHDA and CDR2 is SQIVND (reference sequence). The V end was cut by 10 bases, the J end by 2 bases, with 16 bases between. The CDR3 is 14 residues long. The CDR3 here is CATRGMMYTDTQYF. The DNA for the CDR3 is TGTGCCACCCGAGGGATGATGTACACAGATACGCAGTATTTT.